The sequence of this T cell receptor (beta chain) was determined in a study of tissue T cells after allogeneic stem cell transplantation. The wider study: Four unmodified and three CD34-selected T-cell-depleted grafts went to graft-versus-host disease patients. All graft-versus-host disease patients had gastrointestinal involvement and received several lines of directed therapy. Recipient PBMCs from before transplant existed for five GVHD patients.

V was trimmed by 0 bases and J by 0 bases, leaving 10 bases between them. Germline V lookup: CDR1 SGHRS, CDR2 YFSETQ. CDR3 length: 16 residues. As concerns this clone: Its specificity is not known.

Here immunoSEQ multiplex PCR was the method, and the copy in TCRdb shows in-frame clones only, minus some. Counted here are some 43,000 clones, 80% to 95% occurring once; the ten biggest clones make up approximately 3.9%. Notes on the study in general: Across patients, clones rarely overlapped, yet motif clusters were shared tissue-specifically.

This clonotype originated in a woman aged 35 to 70 who later had graft-versus-host disease after an allogeneic stem cell transplant. Sequencing used blood, obtained before transplantation. The chain recombines TRBV5-1 with TRBJ2-1; D possibly uses TRBD1 or TRBD2 (6 bases each). The CDR3 coding sequence is TGCGCCAGCAGCTTGGAGGGGGGAAGCTCCTACAATGAGCAGTTCTTC. Its protein product is CASSLEGGSSYNEQFF.